Listed below are T cell receptor beta chains from one sample, sequenced in a study of Ad26.COV2.S vaccination and SARS-CoV-2 variants. Some clones are missing from TCRdb's copy, which holds only in-frame ones; the method was immunoSEQ multiplex PCR. Among fewer than 600,000 clones listed, about 89% were seen once. The sequenced sample was peripheral blood, obtained in a trial of Ad26.COV2.S vaccine versus placebo. Receptors were obtained from a person aged 18-65 years who received the Ad26.COV2.S COVID-19 vaccine or a placebo. Both conserved end residues are part of each CDR3. The D gene is left open where the match is weak. A row's size may be missing; if present it is once, few, many or a size class.

>TRBJ2-3|NA|TRBD1|TRBV5-1
CASSLARGRGDTQYF
TGCGCCAGCAGCTTGGCCAGGGGGCGGGGTGATACGCAGTATTTT
>TRBJ1-5|NA|TRBD1|TRBV2
CASRTQGQQPQHF
TGTGCCAGCAGGACACAGGGGCAGCAGCCCCAGCATTTT
>TRBJ2-5|NA|NA|TRBV29-1
CSVAVNRAGETQYF
TGCAGCGTAGCAGTCAACAGGGCCGGGGAGACCCAGTACTTC
>TRBJ2-6|NA|NA|TRBV7-9
CASTLWGRAGANVLTF
TGTGCCAGCACCCTCTGGGGACGGGCTGGGGCCAACGTCCTGACTTTC
>TRBJ1-5|NA|NA|TRBV4-3
CASSQDPGGASWPQHF
TGCGCCAGCAGCCAAGATCCAGGAGGGGCTTCCTGGCCCCAGCATTTT
>TRBJ2-7|NA|NA|TRBV28
CASSPTGGASSYEQYF
TGTGCCAGCAGTCCTACGGGCGGCGCGAGCTCCTACGAGCAGTACTTC
>TRBJ2-5|NA|NA|TRBV7-2
CASSLGGSSQETQYF
TGTGCCAGCAGCTTAGGAGGCAGTTCGCAAGAGACCCAGTACTTC
>TRBJ1-1|NA|TRBD1|TRBV30
CAWSGQGRAFF
TGTGCCTGGAGCGGACAGGGTCGGGCTTTCTTT
>TRBJ2-3|once|NA|TRBV2
CATPVKDSTDTQYF
TGTGCCACCCCCGTGAAGGACAGCACAGATACGCAGTATTTT
>TRBJ1-2|NA|NA|TRBV4-1
CASSAGYGYTF
TGCGCCAGCTCGGCGGGCTATGGCTACACCTTC
>TRBJ2-7|NA|NA|TRBV5-1
CASSPTGTTGYEQYF
TGCGCCAGCAGCCCAACCGGGACAACGGGCTACGAGCAGTACTTC
>TRBJ2-7|NA|NA|TRBV18
CASSPISQAYEQYF
TGTGCCAGCTCACCAATCTCCCAGGCCTACGAGCAGTACTTC
>TRBJ2-7|few|TRBD2|TRBV7-9
CASSLEGGSEQYF
TGTGCCAGCAGCTTAGAGGGCGGGAGCGAGCAGTACTTC
>TRBJ1-2|NA|TRBD1|TRBV6-5
CASSWPGTGGNYGYTF
TGTGCCAGCAGTTGGCCTGGGACAGGGGGGAACTATGGCTACACCTTC
>TRBJ1-3|NA|NA|TRBV5-5
CASSLAPGLIRNTIYF
TGTGCCAGCAGCTTGGCCCCGGGACTGATCCGAAACACCATATATTTT
>TRBJ2-5|NA|NA|TRBV9
CASSVGQGTQYF
TGTGCCAGCAGCGTAGGGCAGGGGACCCAGTACTTC
>TRBJ2-4|NA|NA|TRBV9
CASSTGEDQNIQYF
TGTGCCAGCAGTACAGGAGAAGACCAAAACATTCAGTACTTC
>TRBJ1-3|once|NA|TRBV19
CASSITAPVSGNTIYF
TGTGCCAGTAGTATCACCGCTCCCGTCTCTGGAAACACCATATATTTT
>TRBJ1-2|NA|TRBD1|TRBV28
CASITGGAGLYGYTF
TGTGCCAGTATAACAGGGGGCGCCGGACTATATGGCTACACCTTC
>TRBJ2-7|NA|TRBD2|TRBV4-1
CASSQTSGGLSSYEQYF
TGCGCCAGCAGCCAGACTAGCGGGGGGTTGAGCTCCTACGAGCAGTACTTC
>TRBJ1-2|NA|NA|TRBV6-2/TRBV6-3
CASSRQGAGYTF
TGTGCCAGCAGTCGCCAGGGAGCTGGCTACACCTTC
>TRBJ1-3|few|TRBD1|TRBV29-1
CSVGTGGSGNTIYF
TGCAGCGTGGGAACAGGGGGCTCTGGAAACACCATATATTTT
>TRBJ2-1|NA|TRBD2|TRBV9
CASSVATSGDPYNEQFF
TGTGCCAGCAGCGTAGCTACCAGCGGGGACCCCTACAATGAGCAGTTCTTC
>TRBJ1-6|NA|NA|TRBV7-2
CASSLGAAYNSPLHF
TGTGCCAGCAGCTTAGGGGCAGCCTATAATTCACCCCTCCACTTT
>TRBJ1-5|NA|TRBD1|TRBV28
CASSPQTGGLGPQHF
TGTGCCAGCAGTCCCCAGACAGGGGGATTAGGGCCCCAGCATTTT
>TRBJ1-1|NA|NA|TRBV14
CASSQRGRGNTEAFF
TGTGCCAGCAGCCAGAGGGGCAGAGGAAACACTGAAGCTTTCTTT
>TRBJ2-6|NA|TRBD1|TRBV3-1/TRBV3-2
CASSHRGRGANVLTF
TGTGCCAGCAGCCACAGGGGGCGCGGGGCCAACGTCCTGACTTTC
>TRBJ1-6|NA|TRBD1|TRBV7-9
CASSGDRGLYNSPLHF
TGTGCCAGCAGCGGGGACAGGGGACTCTATAATTCACCCCTCCACTTT
>TRBJ2-3|NA|NA|TRBV7-6
CASSENSGGRSTDTQYF
TGTGCCAGCAGCGAAAACAGCGGTGGGAGGTCCACAGATACGCAGTATTTT
>TRBJ2-1|NA|NA|TRBV11-3
CASSLGTSYNEQFF
TGTGCCAGCAGCTTAGGTACATCCTACAATGAGCAGTTCTTC
>TRBJ2-7|NA|NA|TRBV28
CASRTTSREQYF
TGTGCCAGCAGAACCACTAGTCGCGAGCAGTACTTC
>TRBJ2-3|NA|NA|TRBV5-1
CASSFKFSDTQYF
TGCGCCAGCAGCTTCAAGTTTTCAGATACGCAGTATTTT
>TRBJ1-2|NA|NA|TRBV3-1/TRBV3-2
CASSQWANYGYTF
TGTGCCAGCAGCCAATGGGCGAACTATGGCTACACCTTC
>TRBJ2-7|many|NA|TRBV5-1
CASSSGTLEYEQYF
TGCGCCAGCAGCTCCGGGACCCTTGAATACGAGCAGTACTTC
>TRBJ1-5|NA|NA|TRBV27
CASSRNRAEGNQPQHF
TGTGCCAGCAGTCGAAACAGGGCGGAAGGCAATCAGCCCCAGCATTTT
>TRBJ2-7|once|NA|TRBV24-1
CATSGPLFEGVEYF
TGTGCCACCAGTGGGCCCCTCTTTGAAGGGGTGGAGTACTTC
>TRBJ2-7|NA|NA|TRBV2
CASSEPSNHYEQYF
TGTGCCAGCAGTGAACCCAGTAACCACTACGAGCAGTACTTC
>TRBJ2-7|NA|NA|TRBV28
CASSSDWNGEQYF
TGTGCCAGCAGCTCCGACTGGAACGGAGAGCAGTACTTC
>TRBJ1-1|NA|TRBD1|TRBV19
CATLTGTAMNTEAFF
TGTGCCACTCTTACCGGGACAGCAATGAACACTGAAGCTTTCTTT
>TRBJ2-1|NA|TRBD1|TRBV28
CASSRNTGGSYNEQFF
TGTGCCAGCAGCCGAAATACAGGGGGATCCTACAATGAGCAGTTCTTC
>TRBJ1-1|NA|NA|TRBV2
CASTQLPGGAFF
TGTGCCAGCACCCAACTACCCGGAGGAGCTTTCTTT
>TRBJ2-7|NA|NA|TRBV27
CASSSGLRSYEQYF
TGTGCCAGCAGCTCGGGACTCCGTTCCTACGAGCAGTACTTC
>TRBJ1-5|NA|NA|TRBV7-8
CASSLTENQPQHF
TGTGCCAGCAGCTTAACGGAGAATCAGCCCCAGCATTTT
>TRBJ2-7|NA|NA|TRBV30
CAWSDTSYEQYF
TGTGCCTGGAGTGACACCTCCTACGAGCAGTACTTC
>TRBJ1-5|NA|NA|TRBV29-1
CSVAEFDQPQHF
TGCAGCGTGGCAGAATTCGATCAGCCCCAGCATTTT
>TRBJ2-3|NA|NA|TRBV9
CASSVGGLLQDTQYF
TGTGCCAGCAGCGTAGGTGGTTTACTCCAAGATACGCAGTATTTT
>TRBJ1-5|NA|NA|TRBV5-1
CASSAGPRSNQPQHF
TGCGCCAGCAGCGCCGGGCCGAGGAGCAATCAGCCCCAGCATTTT
>TRBJ2-1|NA|TRBD2|TRBV6-2/TRBV6-3
CASSAASGGGSEQFF
TGTGCCAGCAGCGCAGCTAGCGGGGGGGGTAGTGAGCAGTTCTTC
>TRBJ1-2|once|NA|TRBV6-6
CASSYSTELNSYGYTF
TGTGCCAGCAGTTACTCGACAGAATTGAATAGCTATGGCTACACCTTC
>TRBJ2-3|NA|NA|TRBV29-1
CSVGSYTDTQYF
TGCAGCGTAGGCAGTTACACAGATACGCAGTATTTT